These 6 T cell receptor beta chains came from one sample sequenced in a study of CD8 T cells in Susac syndrome. When the RNA was reverse transcribed, random hexamers were used with an input of roughly 0.45 to 1 ug. TCRdb recomputed calls from the immunoSEQ multiplex PCR reads with MiXCR, one row per CDR3 protein. The data show under 200,000 distinct CDR3 sequences, with about 95% seen just once and 0.15% to 0.2% held by the top ten. Sequencing was performed on CD8+ T cells from PBMCs. These receptors were collected from a human donor with Susac syndrome.

This clonotype was counted once. The chain couples TRBV5-6 to TRBJ2-1; D is perhaps TRBD2 (6 bases). The CDR3 spans 14 residues. The V gene lost 1 base and the J gene lost 4 bases, with 9 bases spanning the gap. Per germline, CDR1 SGHDT and CDR2 YYEEEE. Here the CDR3 DNA reads TGTGCCAGCAGCTTGTACCTAGCGTACAATGAGCAGTTCTTC. The encoded protein is CASSLYLAYNEQFF.

This chain connects TRBV9 to TRBJ2-1; perhaps TRBD2 as D (6 bases). The V end was cut by 0 bases, the J end by 8 bases, with 12 bases between. Germline values: CDR1 SGDLS, CDR2 YYNGEE. The CDR3 consists of 14 residues. CDR3: CASSVEDGRHEQFF. CDR3 nucleotides: TGTGCCAGCAGCGTAGAGGACGGGAGACATGAGCAGTTCTTC.

The chain couples TRBV5-4 to TRBJ2-2; TRBD2 matches at 9 bases. The germline gives CDR1 SGHNT, CDR2 YYREEE (reference sequence). With V trimmed by 4 bases and J by 6 bases, 13 bases remained unmatched. The CDR3 consists of 17 residues. CDR3 residues: CASSLRTSEGVPGELFF. CDR3 nucleotides: TGTGCCAGCAGCCTCCGGACTAGCGAGGGAGTACCCGGGGAGCTGTTTTTT.

In this sample, this clonotype turned up once. The J gene is TRBJ2-3, the V gene TRBV28; either TRBD1 or TRBD2 may fit D (5 bases each). CDR1 is MDHEN and CDR2 is SYDVKM in the germline V gene. Trimming took 8 bases from V and 0 from J, leaving 18 bases between them. The CDR3 is 16 amino acids. Here the CDR3 reads CASPPWDGPSTDTQYF. CDR3 coding DNA: TGTGCCAGCCCCCCCTGGGACGGACCTAGCACAGATACGCAGTATTTT.

This chain uses TRBV6-1 with TRBJ2-3; 10 nucleotides align to TRBD2. Unmatched junction bases numbered 10, after V lost 5 bases and J lost 5 bases. The CDR3 sequence is 16 residues long. From germline, CDR1 is MNHNS and CDR2 SASEGT. DNA for the CDR3: TGTGCCAGCAGTCAAGAACTAGCGGGGAGGGTAGATACGCAGTATTTT. Translating gives CASSQELAGRVDTQYF.

The V and J genes are TRBV12-3 or TRBV12-4 and TRBJ2-1, with 7 bases aligning to TRBD2. There are 14 residues in the CDR3. The junction had 6 bases not matched to a gene; V was cut back by 6 bases and J by 4 bases. The CDR3, as DNA: TGTGCCAGCAGCTCTTCGGGGGGTTACAATGAGCAGTTCTTC. Protein product: CASSSSGGYNEQFF.